This passage covers 9 T cell receptor beta chains from one sample sequenced in a study of persistence of HIV-infected CD4 T cells. An overlapping HIV-1 Gag peptide pool stimulated these cells at 0.95 to 1 ug/peptide/mL. CD40L-negative CD69-negative CD45RO-high memory CD4+ T cells were sorted as populations depleted of antigen-responding cells. These receptors' antigens are unknown. The immunoSEQ assay was version 4, run in survey mode. The assay was immunoSEQ multiplex PCR, and TCRdb's table has in-frame clones only and misses some. The sample has about 43,000 clones; 70% to 80% are singletons. The specimen was CD4+ T cells sorted from PBMCs after roughly 18-hour stimulation, collected from a patient who received antiretroviral therapy. These receptors were taken from an adult man with HIV who was CMV-seropositive.

The V and J genes are TRBV5-1 and TRBJ2-5; 7 nucleotides match TRBD1. The germline gives CDR1 SGHRS, CDR2 YFSETQ. V was pared by 4 bases and J by 2 bases, with 5 bases of the junction left unmatched. CDR3 size: 14 residues. CDR3 DNA sequence: TGCGCCAGCAGCGGGGGACAGCCACAAGAGACCCAGTACTTC. Its translation: CASSGGQPQETQYF.

This clone appeared a single time. The J gene is TRBJ1-1, the V gene TRBV19; D remains unclear. Per the germline V gene, CDR1 is LNHDA and CDR2 is SQIVND (reference sequence). This CDR3 has 16 residues. V gave up 8 bases and J gave up 0 bases, with 19 bases separating them. The DNA of the CDR3 is TGTGCCAGTGCGGAAGGGCAGTTTAACGTGAACACTGAAGCTTTCTTT. Residues: CASAEGQFNVNTEAFF.

In its sample, this clone is medium-sized. The V gene is TRBV7-9, the J gene TRBJ1-2; D is ambiguous. Deletions cut 2 bases from V and 8 bases from J, with 9 bases between. The CDR3 length is 12 residues. Looked up from germline, CDR1 is SEHNR and CDR2 is FQNEAQ (reference sequence). The chain's CDR3 is CASSLNTVGYTF. The CDR3 nucleotides read TGTGCCAGCAGCTTAAATACAGTAGGCTACACCTTC.

J is TRBJ1-1 and V is TRBV9; D unresolved. V shed 4 bases and J shed 4 bases, with 11 bases lying between them. This CDR3 has 13 residues. CDR1 and CDR2 (germline): SGDLS, YYNGEE. CDR3 bases: TGTGCCAGCAGCACACGCGGTTCCACTGAAGCTTTCTTT. Its translation is CASSTRGSTEAFF.

The DNA of the CDR3 is TGTGCCAGCCTCGGGACGGGAGACATGAACACTGAAGCTTTCTTT. Translated, it gives CASLGTGDMNTEAFF. The chain combines TRBV25-1 with TRBJ1-1, with D maybe TRBD1 (5 bases). V gave up 8 bases and J gave up 0 bases, with 16 bases separating them. The germline V gene has CDR1 MGHDK and CDR2 SYGVNS. The CDR3 runs to 15 residues.

This clone was found a few times. The V call is TRBV18, the J call TRBJ2-7; D ambiguous. The germline V gene encodes CDR1 KGHSH and CDR2 LQKENI. Deletions cut 6 bases from V and 1 base from J, with 7 bases between. The CDR3 sequence is 12 residues long. CDR3 region: CASSLRSYEQYF. DNA of the CDR3: TGTGCCAGCTCTCTTAGGTCCTACGAGCAGTACTTC. Full variable domain (remainder filled in from reference TRBV18 and TRBJ2-7): NAGVMQNPRHLVRRRGQEARLRCSPMKGHSHVYWYRQLPEEGLKFMVYLQKENIIDESGMPKERFSAEFPKEGPSILRIQQVVRGDSAAYFCASSLRSYEQYFGPGTRLTVT.

The chain has TRBV7-9 and TRBJ1-4; 7 bases are a match to TRBD1. With 5 bases clipped from V and 5 bases from J, the junction kept 8 bases outside the gene matches. The CDR3 spans 15 residues. Per the germline V gene, CDR1 is SEHNR and CDR2 is FQNEAQ (reference sequence). In DNA, the CDR3 is TGTGCCAGCAGCCGCCCCGGGACAGCAAATGAAAAACTGTTTTTT. Translated: CASSRPGTANEKLFF.

This chain uses TRBV19 with TRBJ2-7, with no clear D. The V end lost 3 bases, the J end lost 2 bases, and 8 bases lay between the germline ends. From germline, CDR1 is LNHDA and CDR2 SQIVND (reference sequence). This CDR3 has 13 residues. The CDR3 bases are TGTGCCAGTAGTATTTCAGGAGCCTACGAGCAGTACTTC. Residues: CASSISGAYEQYF.

This chain connects TRBV4-3 to TRBJ2-3; weak D call: TRBD2 (6 bases). This CDR3 has 18 amino acids. V lost 2 bases and J lost 2, with 20 bases in between. The germline gives CDR1 LGHNA, CDR2 YSLEER. As DNA, the CDR3 is TGCGCCAGCAGCCAAACCCGGGACTCAATCTCCCCCACAGATACGCAGTATTTT. The encoded protein is CASSQTRDSISPTDTQYF.